This T cell receptor (beta chain) was sequenced for a study of post-analysis software for immune sequencing data. Background on the study: Disease trajectories encompassed relapsing-remitting, secondary progressive and progressive-relapsing multiple sclerosis.

Study-wide points: Among several TRBV segments more frequent in patients than controls were TRBV5-6, TRBV5-1 and TRBV20-1. Compared against controls, patients with multiple sclerosis displayed significantly lower normalized Chao1 diversity. When the samples were clustered directly with F measure, those that had been prepared in the same batch showed strong co-clustering.

Looked up from germline, CDR1 is ENHRY and CDR2 is SYGVKD. The CDR3 contains 19 residues. V lost 2 bases, J lost 0 bases, and 6 bases stayed unmatched. cDNA libraries for TCR beta contained unique molecular identifiers. Each sample of roughly 0.9 to 11 million input T cells yielded roughly 0.5 million cDNA molecules, so each molecule approximated one T cell. In TCRdb, the PCR reads were re-called with MiXCR into one record per CDR3 protein. The data hold about 500,000 distinct CDR3 sequences, with over 35% observed a single time. Concerning this clonotype itself: Its antigen remains unidentified.

The chain recombines TRBV10-3 with TRBJ2-6; TRBD2 matches 11 bases. The sequence was obtained from a girl aged 5-17 years with multiple sclerosis. Input material: blood. CDR3 amino acids: CAISEPTSGTHSGANVLTF. The CDR3, as DNA: TGTGCCATCAGTGAGCCGACTAGCGGGACCCACTCTGGGGCCAACGTCCTGACTTTC.